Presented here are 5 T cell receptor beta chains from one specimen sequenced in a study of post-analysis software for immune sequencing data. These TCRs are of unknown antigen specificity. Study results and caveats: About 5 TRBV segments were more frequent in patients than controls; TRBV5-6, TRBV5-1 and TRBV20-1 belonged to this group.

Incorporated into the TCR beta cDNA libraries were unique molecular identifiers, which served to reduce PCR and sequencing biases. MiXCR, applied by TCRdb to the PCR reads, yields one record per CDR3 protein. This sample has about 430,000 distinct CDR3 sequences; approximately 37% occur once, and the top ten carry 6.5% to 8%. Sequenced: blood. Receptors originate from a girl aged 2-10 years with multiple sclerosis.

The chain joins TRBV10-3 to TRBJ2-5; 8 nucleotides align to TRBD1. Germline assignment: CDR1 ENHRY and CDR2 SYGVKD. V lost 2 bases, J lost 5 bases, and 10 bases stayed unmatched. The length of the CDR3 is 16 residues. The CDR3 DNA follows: TGTGCCATCAGTGAGGCTGGACAGGGTGGTCGGGAGACCCAGTACTTC. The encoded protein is CAISEAGQGGRETQYF.

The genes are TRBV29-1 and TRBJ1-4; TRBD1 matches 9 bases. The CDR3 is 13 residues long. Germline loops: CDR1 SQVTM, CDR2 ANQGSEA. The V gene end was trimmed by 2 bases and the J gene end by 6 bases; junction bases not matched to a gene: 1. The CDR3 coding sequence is TGCAGCGTTGAACGGACAGGGGATGAAAAACTGTTTTTT. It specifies CSVERTGDEKLFF.

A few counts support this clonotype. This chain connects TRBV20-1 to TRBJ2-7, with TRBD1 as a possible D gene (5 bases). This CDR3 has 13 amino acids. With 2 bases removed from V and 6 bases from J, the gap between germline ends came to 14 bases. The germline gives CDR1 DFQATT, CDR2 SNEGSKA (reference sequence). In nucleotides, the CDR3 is TGCAGTGCTAGACCGGACAAAAGGTCCGAGCAGTACTTC. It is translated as CSARPDKRSEQYF.

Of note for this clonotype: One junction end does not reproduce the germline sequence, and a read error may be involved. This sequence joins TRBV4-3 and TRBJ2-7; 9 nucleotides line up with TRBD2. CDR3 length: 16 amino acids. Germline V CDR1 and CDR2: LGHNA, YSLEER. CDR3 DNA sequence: TGCGCCAGCGGCCAAGTTCACGCGGGAGGGCCGTGGGAGCAGTACTTC. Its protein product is CASGQVHAGGPWEQYF.

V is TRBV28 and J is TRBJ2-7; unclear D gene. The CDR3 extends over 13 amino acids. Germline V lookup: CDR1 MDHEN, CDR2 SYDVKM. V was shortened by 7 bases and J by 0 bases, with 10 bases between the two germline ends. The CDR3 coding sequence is TGTGCCAGCAAGAAACCGAGCTCCTACGAGCAGTACTTC. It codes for CASKKPSSYEQYF. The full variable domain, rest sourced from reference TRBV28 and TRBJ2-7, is DVKVTQSSRYLVKRTGEKVFLECVQDMDHENMFWYRQDPGLGLRLIYFSYDVKMKEKGDIPEGYSVSREKKERFSLILESASTNQTSMYLCASKKPSSYEQYFGPGTRLTVT.